One sample yielded the 21 T cell receptor beta chains listed below, sequenced in a study of cytomegalovirus exposure and HLA in healthy donors. Primers: 60 Vbeta forward and 13 Jbeta reverse. TCRdb's table, derived via immunoSEQ multiplex PCR, lists solely in-frame clones and lacks some. Among about 110,000 clones listed, approximately 70% were seen once. Sequencing was done on a sample of PBMCs. The receptors shown here come from a woman aged 70-85 years in good health and CMV-seropositive.

The chain joins TRBV19 to TRBJ1-1; tentative D call: TRBD1 (6 bases). Trimming cost V 1 base and J 2 bases, with 17 bases left between them. CDR3 length: 17 amino acids. In germline, CDR1 is LNHDA, CDR2 SQIVND (reference sequence). CDR3 DNA sequence: TGTGCCAGTAGTATAGGTGGGGCAGGGGCCATAAACACTGAAGCTTTCTTT. Encoded protein: CASSIGGAGAINTEAFF. The entire variable domain, with the rest obtained from reference TRBV19 and TRBJ1-1, is as follows: DGGITQSPKYLFRKEGQNVTLSCEQNLNHDAMYWYRQDPGQGLRLIYYSQIVNDFQKGDIAEGYSVSREKKESFPLTVTSAQKNPTAFYLCASSIGGAGAINTEAFFGQGTRLTVV.

This chain joins TRBV5-4 and TRBJ2-2; TRBD1 might be the D (5 bases). Trimming removed 4 bases from V and 5 bases from J, with 15 bases in between. Germline V gene data show CDR1 as SGHNT and CDR2 as YYREEE (reference sequence). The length of the CDR3 is 15 residues. CDR3 in amino acids: CASSPRQFPTGELFF. The CDR3 DNA is TGTGCCAGCAGCCCACGACAGTTCCCGACCGGGGAGCTGTTTTTT.

The gene calls are TRBV6-6 and TRBJ2-7; the match to TRBD2 covers 9 bases. Germline V gene sequence: CDR1 MNHNY, CDR2 SVGAGI (reference sequence). V dropped 2 bases and J dropped 6; count of bases not matched to a gene: 8. This CDR3 spans 15 amino acids. The CDR3 loop reads CASSYRRTSEGEQYF. For the CDR3, the DNA is TGTGCCAGCAGTTACAGGAGGACTAGCGAGGGCGAGCAGTACTTC.

The chain couples TRBV10-3 to TRBJ1-6; 7 bases match TRBD1. Trimming cost V 4 bases and J 8 bases; bases outside gene matches: 8. This CDR3 is 15 amino acids long. CDR1 is ENHRY and CDR2 is SYGVKD in the germline V gene. The CDR3 nucleotides are TGTGCCATCAGTGCCAGGGGGATGGACGATTCACCCCTCCACTTT. Translated, it gives CAISARGMDDSPLHF.

The chain is built from TRBV10-3 and TRBJ2-1; 8 bases map to TRBD2. CDR3 length: 13 amino acids. With V trimmed by 10 bases and J by 4 bases, 6 bases remained unmatched. Germline V gene lookup returns CDR1 ENHRY and CDR2 SYGVKD. The CDR3 reads CATALAEYNEQFF. The CDR3 bases are TGTGCCACGGCACTAGCGGAATACAATGAGCAGTTCTTC.

This clone was counted only a few times. The rearrangement joins TRBV10-3 to TRBJ2-3; weak D call: TRBD2 (7 bases). V was trimmed by 3 bases and J by 0 bases, leaving 19 bases between them. CDR3 length: 18 amino acids. Germline loops: CDR1 ENHRY, CDR2 SYGVKD. The CDR3 protein is CAISENKGGGPSTDTQYF. CDR3 in DNA: TGTGCCATCAGTGAAAACAAGGGGGGGGGTCCTAGCACAGATACGCAGTATTTT.

The chain carries TRBV5-4 and TRBJ2-7; D may be TRBD1 (6 bases). CDR1 and CDR2 (germline): SGHNT, YYREEE (reference sequence). This CDR3 region has 15 residues. V was trimmed by 2 bases and J by 1 base, leaving 13 bases between them. In DNA form, the CDR3 reads TGTGCCAGCAGCTTTTTCGGGACAAGGTCCTACGAGCAGTACTTC. Amino acid sequence: CASSFFGTRSYEQYF.

This clone has a handful of counts. The V and J genes are TRBV19 and TRBJ1-6; D is undetermined. There are 15 residues in the CDR3. The V end was cut by 5 bases, the J end by 10 bases, with 18 bases between. CDR1 is LNHDA, CDR2 SQIVND, per germline (reference sequence). CDR3 amino acids: CASSAIPSGGSPLHF. CDR3 bases: TGTGCCAGTAGTGCGATCCCCAGTGGAGGCTCACCCCTCCACTTT. The entire variable domain, with the rest obtained from reference TRBV19 and TRBJ1-6, is as follows: DGGITQSPKYLFRKEGQNVTLSCEQNLNHDAMYWYRQDPGQGLRLIYYSQIVNDFQKGDIAEGYSVSREKKESFPLTVTSAQKNPTAFYLCASSAIPSGGSPLHFGNGTRLTVT.

This clone was counted between two and nine times. The chain joins TRBV6-6 to TRBJ2-3; TRBD2 matches at 10 bases. The CDR3 contains 15 residues. CDR1 and CDR2 (germline): MNHNY, SVGAGI (reference sequence). The V and J ends lost 1 base and 4 bases, in that order; junction bases with no gene match: 2. This chain's CDR3 is CASSYLSGGADTQYF. The CDR3 DNA reads TGTGCCAGCAGTTACTTGAGCGGGGGGGCAGATACGCAGTATTTT.

On this clone: Compared with germline, one end of the junction differs, possibly owing to a read error. The V call is TRBV11-2, the J call TRBJ1-2; maybe TRBD1 (6 bases). Germline lookup yields CDR1 SGHAT and CDR2 FQNNGV. The CDR3 runs to 14 residues. CDR3 sequence reads: CASSPGGRGETRLF. In nucleotides, the CDR3 is TGTGCCAGCAGCCCCGGGGGGCGCGGTGAGACCCGCCTTTTC. Using reference TRBV11-2 and TRBJ1-2 for the parts outside the CDR3, the full variable domain is EAGVAQSPRYKIIEKRQSVAFWCNPISGHATLYWYQQILGQGPKLLIQFQNNGVVDDSQLPKDRFSAERLKGVDSTLKIQPAKLEDSAVYLCASSPGGRGETRLFGSGTRLTVV.

V usage is TRBV4-1 and J usage is TRBJ2-2; the D gene is possibly TRBD1 (6 bases). Germline-derived CDR1 and CDR2 are MGHRA and YSYEKL. The CDR3 sequence is 17 residues long. Trimming shortened V by 1 base and J by 7 bases, and 19 bases separated the two germline ends. The CDR3 sequence is CASSQGGVTGLGGELFF. CDR3 nucleotides: TGCGCCAGCAGCCAAGGAGGGGTTACAGGGTTGGGCGGGGAGCTGTTTTTT.

V usage is TRBV29-1 and J usage is TRBJ2-1; D might be TRBD2 (5 bases). Deletions cut 5 bases from V and 13 bases from J, with 9 bases between. The CDR3 spans 9 residues. CDR1 is SQVTM and CDR2 is ANQGSEA in the germline V gene. The CDR3 region has the DNA TGCAGCGTTTCCCCGGGACAGTTCTTC. This sequence encodes CSVSPGQFF.

The V and J genes are TRBV15 and TRBJ2-7, with TRBD2 as a possible D gene (7 bases). The CDR3 length is 14 residues. Trimming took 1 base from V and 6 from J, leaving 13 bases between them. CDR1 LNHNV and CDR2 YYDKDF come from the germline V gene (reference sequence). CDR3 sequence: CATSRGNREGEQYF. The CDR3 nucleotides are TGTGCCACCAGCAGAGGTAACAGGGAGGGCGAGCAGTACTTC.

This clone was seen more than once but under ten times. The J gene is TRBJ1-3, the V gene TRBV4-1; unclear D gene. Germline V lookup: CDR1 MGHRA, CDR2 YSYEKL. CDR3 size: 14 residues. Deletions cut 1 base from V and 5 bases from J, with 9 bases between. The chain's CDR3 is CASSQGLDRNTIYF. CDR3 in DNA: TGCGCCAGCAGCCAAGGGTTAGATAGAAACACCATATATTTT.

This chain links TRBV18 with TRBJ1-4; 9 bases align to TRBD1. V shed 5 bases and J 3 bases; nucleotides not matched to a gene: 10. Germline V gene sequence: CDR1 KGHSH, CDR2 LQKENI. CDR3 size: 17 residues. The DNA of the CDR3 is TGTGCCAGCTCAGCCGTGGCCGGGACAGGGTCTAATGAAAAACTGTTTTTT. As protein: CASSAVAGTGSNEKLFF.

This clone occurred a few times. The chain joins TRBV2 to TRBJ2-5, with 8 bases lining up with TRBD2. This CDR3 is built from 15 residues. J lost 5 bases, V lost 6 bases, and 11 bases had no gene match. Germline V gene lookup returns CDR1 SNHLY and CDR2 FYNNEI. CDR3 amino acids: CASRVAGGPGETQYF. The CDR3 nucleotides are TGTGCCAGCAGAGTCGCGGGGGGCCCGGGGGAGACCCAGTACTTC.

Worth noting for this clone: The same CDR3 is also encoded by other DNA sequences in this sample. V usage is TRBV6-5 and J usage is TRBJ1-4; the match to TRBD1 covers 7 bases. V trimming: 8 bases; J trimming: 4 bases; junction bases outside the gene matches: 7. CDR3 length: 14 amino acids. Germline CDR1 and CDR2: MNHEY and SVGAGI. The DNA for the CDR3 is TGTGCCAGCTCACGGACAGGCTTTAATGAAAAACTGTTTTTT. Residues: CASSRTGFNEKLFF.

This clone was recorded once. This chain uses TRBV10-3 with TRBJ1-1; 7 bases agree with TRBD1. This CDR3 has 16 amino acids. The V segment lost 2 bases and the J segment 0 bases; nucleotides outside the gene matches: 6. CDR1 is ENHRY and CDR2 is SYGVKD in the germline V gene. The DNA of the CDR3 is TGTGCCATCAGTGAGACTCGACAGGGCCTGAACACTGAAGCTTTCTTT. This sequence encodes CAISETRQGLNTEAFF.

This rearrangement joins TRBV6-6 to TRBJ2-5, with D hard to call. The V gene lost 3 bases and the J gene lost 5 bases, with 16 bases spanning the gap. Per the germline V gene, CDR1 is MNHNY and CDR2 is SVGAGI (reference sequence). The CDR3 has 15 amino acids. The DNA of the CDR3 is TGTGCCAGCAGTTATAAGACACCACTCAGGGAGACCCAGTACTTC. The encoded protein is CASSYKTPLRETQYF.

As for this clone: Compared with germline, one end of the junction differs, possibly owing to a read error. The chain uses TRBV10-3 and TRBJ1-1; weak D call: TRBD1 (6 bases). Germline V gives CDR1 ENHRY, CDR2 SYGVKD. This CDR3 spans 12 amino acids. The CDR3 is CAISERDTEAFF. Here the CDR3 DNA reads TGTGCCATCAGTGAAAGGGACACAGAAGCTTTCTTT.

V gene TRBV29-1 combines with J gene TRBJ1-2, with TRBD1 matching over 7 bases. Germline lookup yields CDR1 SQVTM and CDR2 ANQGSEA. The V and J ends lost 7 bases and 5 bases, in that order; junction bases with no gene match: 4. This CDR3 contains 11 residues. CDR3 region: CSGGTAYGYTF. In nucleotides, the CDR3 is TGCAGCGGGGGGACAGCTTATGGCTACACCTTC.